This TCR beta chain was sequenced in a study of T-cell reconstitution after alpha-beta-depleted transplantation in children. Study results and limitations: Once a year had passed after transplant, T-cell counts and diversity came mostly from newly produced T cells. The study traced high day-60 TCRbeta diversity in some patients to surviving recipient T cells and thymic progenitors. Alpha-beta T cells about two months after transplant reportedly derived from several hundred expanded graft clones.

The CDR3 is made up of 15 amino acids. V gave up 7 bases and J gave up 1 base; unmatched junction bases: 5. Germline V gives CDR1 SQVTM, CDR2 ANQGSEA. This clonotype has only a few counts. The antigen is not known. Unique molecular identifiers were used in preparing the TCRbeta library. TCRdb reprocessed the PCR reads via MiXCR and lists one record per CDR3 protein. The repertoire holds 15,000 to 20,000 distinct CDR3 sequences, with 9.5% to 15% as singletons. The genes are TRBV29-1 and TRBJ2-7; 15 positions match TRBD2. This TCR came from a boy under two years old who had a stem cell transplant for Wiskott-Aldrich syndrome, so the T cells may come from the graft donor. Material: PBMCs, mostly from graft donor cells, obtained 180 days after TCRalphabeta/CD19-depleted stem cell transplant. The CDR3 nucleotides are TGCAGCGCCGGACTAGCGGGAGGGCCTTCCTACGAGCAGTACTTC. Translation: CSAGLAGGPSYEQYF.